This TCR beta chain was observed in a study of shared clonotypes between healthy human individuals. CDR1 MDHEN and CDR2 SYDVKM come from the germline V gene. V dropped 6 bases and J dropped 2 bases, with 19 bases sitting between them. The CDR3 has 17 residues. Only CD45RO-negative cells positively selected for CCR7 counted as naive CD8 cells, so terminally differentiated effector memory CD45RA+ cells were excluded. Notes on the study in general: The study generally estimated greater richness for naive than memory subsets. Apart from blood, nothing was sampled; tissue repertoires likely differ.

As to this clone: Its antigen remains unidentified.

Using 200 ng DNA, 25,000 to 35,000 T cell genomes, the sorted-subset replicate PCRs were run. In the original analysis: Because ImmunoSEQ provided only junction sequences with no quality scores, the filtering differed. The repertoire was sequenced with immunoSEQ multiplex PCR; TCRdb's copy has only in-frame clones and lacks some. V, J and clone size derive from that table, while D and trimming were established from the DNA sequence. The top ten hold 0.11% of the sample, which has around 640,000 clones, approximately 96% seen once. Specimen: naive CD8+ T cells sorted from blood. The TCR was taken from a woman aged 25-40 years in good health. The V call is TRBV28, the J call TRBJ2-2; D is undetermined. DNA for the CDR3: TGTGCCAGCAGCCCGGGTTCACTTTCTATAAACACCGGGGAGCTGTTTTTT. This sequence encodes CASSPGSLSINTGELFF.